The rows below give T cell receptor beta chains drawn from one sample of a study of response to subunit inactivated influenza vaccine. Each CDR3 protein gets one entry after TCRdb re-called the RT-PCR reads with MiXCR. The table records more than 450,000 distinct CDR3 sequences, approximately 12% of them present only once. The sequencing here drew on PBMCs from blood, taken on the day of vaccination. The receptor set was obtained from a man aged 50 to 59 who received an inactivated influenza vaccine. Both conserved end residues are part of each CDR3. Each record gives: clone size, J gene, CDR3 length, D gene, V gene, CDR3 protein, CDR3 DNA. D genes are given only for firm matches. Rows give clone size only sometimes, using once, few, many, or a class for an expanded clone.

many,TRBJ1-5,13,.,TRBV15,CATSRDYNQPQHF,TGTGCCACCAGCAGAGATTACAATCAGCCCCAGCATTTT
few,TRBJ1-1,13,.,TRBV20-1,CSARTGTATEAFF,TGCAGTGCTAGAACAGGCACGGCCACTGAAGCTTTCTTT
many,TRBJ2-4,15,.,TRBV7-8,CASSLTAVAKNIQYF,TGTGCCAGCAGCTTAACGGCGGTAGCCAAAAACATTCAGTACTTC
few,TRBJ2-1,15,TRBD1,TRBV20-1,CSARPGQQSDNEQFF,TGCAGTGCTAGACCGGGACAGCAGAGTGATAATGAGCAGTTCTTC
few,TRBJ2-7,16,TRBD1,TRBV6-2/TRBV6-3,CASSYSETGAPGEQYF,TGTGCCAGCAGTTATTCGGAGACAGGGGCGCCGGGAGAGCAGTACTTC
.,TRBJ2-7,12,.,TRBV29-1,CSVLRKGYEQYF,TGCAGCGTTTTGAGAAAAGGTTATGAGCAGTACTTC
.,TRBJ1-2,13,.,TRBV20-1,CSASALTNYGYTF,TGCAGTGCTTCCGCACTTACTAACTATGGCTACACCTTC
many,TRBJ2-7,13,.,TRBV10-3,CAIRRDSVYEQYF,TGTGCCATCAGAAGGGACTCCGTATACGAGCAGTACTTC
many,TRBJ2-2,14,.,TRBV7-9,CASSSISDTGELFF,TGTGCCAGCAGCTCCATTAGTGACACCGGGGAGCTGTTTTTT
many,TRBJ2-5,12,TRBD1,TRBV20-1,CSAFGQGETQYF,TGCAGTGCCTTCGGACAGGGAGAGACCCAGTACTTC
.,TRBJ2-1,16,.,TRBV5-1,CASSLDGRNFIDEQFF,TGCGCCAGCAGCTTGGATGGGAGGAACTTTATAGATGAGCAGTTCTTC
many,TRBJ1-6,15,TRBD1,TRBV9,CASSAGTGYNSPLHF,TGTGCCAGCAGCGCCGGGACAGGATATAATTCACCCCTCCACTTT
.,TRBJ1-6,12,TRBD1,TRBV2,CASSEVQGSRHF,TGTGCCAGCAGTGAAGTACAGGGGAGTCGTCACTTT
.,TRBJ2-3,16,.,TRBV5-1,CASSLSASTSTDTQYF,TGCGCCAGCAGCTTGTCGGCCAGTACTAGCACAGATACGCAGTATTTT
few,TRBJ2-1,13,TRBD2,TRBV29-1,CSGRAGGPNEQFF,TGCAGCGGCAGGGCGGGAGGGCCTAATGAGCAGTTCTTC
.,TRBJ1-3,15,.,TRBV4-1,CASSQPLNLGNTIYF,TGCGCCAGCAGCCAACCCCTGAACCTCGGAAACACCATATATTTT
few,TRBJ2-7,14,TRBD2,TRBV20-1,CSASPSGGAAEQYF,TGCAGTGCTTCGCCTAGCGGGGGGGCCGCTGAGCAGTACTTC
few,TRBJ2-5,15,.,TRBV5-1,CASSPLTGEGETQYF,TGCGCCAGCAGCCCCCTGACAGGGGAGGGGGAGACCCAGTACTTC
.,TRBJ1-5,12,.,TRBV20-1,CSARRGWEPQHF,TGCAGTGCTAGACGAGGGTGGGAGCCCCAGCATTTT
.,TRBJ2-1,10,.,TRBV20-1,CSASVNEQFF,TGCAGTGCTAGTGTAAATGAGCAGTTCTTC
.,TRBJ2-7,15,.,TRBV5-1,CASSLAGRSSYEQYF,TGCGCCAGCAGCTTGGCGGGACGGAGCTCCTACGAGCAGTACTTC
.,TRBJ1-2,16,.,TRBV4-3,CASSQTGSLANYGYTF,TGCGCCAGCAGCCAAACCGGGTCGCTAGCTAACTATGGCTACACCTTC
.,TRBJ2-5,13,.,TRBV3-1,CASSPPSQETQYF,TGTGCCAGCAGCCCCCCCAGCCAAGAGACCCAGTACTTC
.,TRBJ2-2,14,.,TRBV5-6,CASSWDSYTGELFF,TGTGCCAGCAGCTGGGACTCCTACACCGGGGAGCTGTTTTTT
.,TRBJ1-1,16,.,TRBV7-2,CASSFLTGPVNTEAFF,TGTGCCAGCAGCTTTTTGACAGGCCCCGTGAACACTGAAGCTTTCTTT
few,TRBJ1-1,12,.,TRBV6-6,CASSERQPEAFF,TGTGCCAGCAGCGAACGGCAGCCTGAAGCTTTCTTT
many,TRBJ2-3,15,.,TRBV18,CASSPRETSTDTQYF,TGTGCCAGCTCACCGAGGGAGACTAGCACAGATACGCAGTATTTT
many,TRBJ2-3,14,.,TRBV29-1,CSVEDPDRTDTQYF,TGCAGCGTTGAAGACCCAGACAGAACAGATACGCAGTATTTT
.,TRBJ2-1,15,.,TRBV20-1,CSASLAHPSYNEQFF,TGCAGTGCTAGCCTAGCCCATCCCTCTTACAATGAGCAGTTCTTC
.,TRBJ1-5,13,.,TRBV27,CASSDSPYQPQHF,TGTGCCAGCAGTGACAGTCCCTATCAGCCCCAGCATTTT
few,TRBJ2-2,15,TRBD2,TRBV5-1,CASSLISGEAGELFF,TGCGCCAGCAGCTTGATTAGCGGGGAAGCCGGGGAGCTGTTTTTT
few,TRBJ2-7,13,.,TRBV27,CASSPFRSYEQYF,TGTGCCAGCAGCCCATTTAGATCCTACGAGCAGTACTTC
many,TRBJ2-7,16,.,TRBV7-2,CASSLAGGGPYYEQYF,TGTGCCAGCAGCTTAGCTGGAGGGGGCCCCTACTACGAGCAGTACTTC
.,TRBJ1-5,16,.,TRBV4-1,CASSQVRVRWGQPQHF,TGCGCCAGCAGCCAAGTAAGGGTACGCTGGGGTCAGCCCCAGCATTTT
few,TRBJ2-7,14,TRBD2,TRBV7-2,CASSPGTRTYEQYF,TGTGCCAGCAGCCCCGGGACTAGGACCTACGAGCAGTACTTC
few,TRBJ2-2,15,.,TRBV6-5,CASSYGTMNTGELFF,TGTGCCAGCAGTTACGGGACGATGAACACCGGGGAGCTGTTTTTT
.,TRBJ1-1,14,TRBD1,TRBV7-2,CASNQGGGITEAFF,TGTGCCAGCAACCAGGGGGGCGGGATCACTGAAGCTTTCTTT
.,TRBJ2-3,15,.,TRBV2,CASRGDVSNTDTQYF,TGTGCCAGCAGAGGGGACGTTTCAAACACAGATACGCAGTATTTT
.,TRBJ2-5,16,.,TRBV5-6,CASSTLGGPGQETQYF,TGTGCCAGCAGCACCCTAGGGGGTCCGGGTCAAGAGACCCAGTACTTC